The rows below give T cell receptor beta chains drawn from one sample of a study of blood T cell repertoires in COVID-19. Generated by immunoSEQ multiplex PCR, the TCRdb table keeps only in-frame clones and is missing some. Counted here are some 520,000 clones, roughly nine tenths occurring once; the ten biggest clones make up approximately 0.9%. The sequenced material came from peripheral blood. Every receptor here comes from a man aged 18 to 35 with COVID-19, enrolled during active disease. Both conserved end residues are part of each CDR3. The D gene is left open where the match is weak. Clone size is not always given. Where it is, it says once, few, many or a class for expanded clones.

>TRBV3-1/TRBV3-2|-|TRBJ2-4|-
CASSLTWAGESIQYF
TGTGCCAGCAGCCTAACCTGGGCAGGGGAGAGCATTCAGTACTTC
>TRBV4-2|-|TRBJ2-7|-
CASSLVGQSSYEQYF
TGTGCCAGCAGCCTAGTCGGACAGTCTTCCTACGAGCAGTACTTC
>TRBV2|TRBD1|TRBJ1-1|-
CASSSGTGMNTEAFF
TGTGCCAGCAGTTCTGGGACAGGAATGAACACTGAAGCTTTCTTT
>TRBV10-1|-|TRBJ1-6|-
CASSEGQSYNSPLHF
TGCGCCAGCAGTGAGGGCCAGTCCTATAATTCACCCCTCCACTTT
>TRBV11-2|TRBD1|TRBJ2-7|few
CASSRRDRGSYEQYF
TGTGCCAGCAGCCGACGGGACAGGGGCTCCTACGAGCAGTACTTC
>TRBV2|TRBD1|TRBJ1-4|-
CASSTTGGDYEKLFF
TGTGCCAGCAGTACTACAGGGGGCGACTATGAAAAACTGTTTTTT
>TRBV19|TRBD1|TRBJ2-7|-
CASSSPQGFADEQYF
TGTGCCAGTAGTTCCCCACAGGGGTTTGCCGACGAGCAGTACTTC
>TRBV7-2|TRBD2|TRBJ2-5|-
CASSLRAGGPQETQYF
TGTGCCAGCAGCTTACGAGCGGGGGGCCCTCAAGAGACCCAGTACTTC
>TRBV15|-|TRBJ2-1|-
CATARIRGNEQFF
TGTGCCACCGCAAGGATCCGCGGGAATGAGCAGTTCTTC
>TRBV9|TRBD1|TRBJ1-2|-
CASSVARDWDRAYGYTF
TGTGCCAGCAGCGTCGCGAGGGACTGGGACAGGGCCTATGGCTACACCTTC
>TRBV5-5|-|TRBJ1-6|-
CASSLMALENSPLHF
TGTGCCAGCAGCTTGATGGCACTGGAGAATTCACCCCTCCACTTT
>TRBV18|TRBD1|TRBJ1-1|-
CASSFYPGQTLNTEAFF
TGTGCCAGCTCATTCTATCCGGGACAGACCCTGAACACTGAAGCTTTCTTT
>TRBV6-5|-|TRBJ2-5|-
CASSPSRKETQYF
TGTGCCAGCAGTCCCAGTCGAAAAGAGACCCAGTACTTC
>TRBV6-1|-|TRBJ2-1|-
CASRPRGGSYNEQFF
TGTGCCAGCAGACCTCGCGGAGGGTCCTACAATGAGCAGTTCTTC
>TRBV7-9|TRBD2|TRBJ2-1|once
CASSFPTPQLAGYNEQFF
TGTGCCAGCAGCTTCCCGACCCCTCAACTAGCGGGATACAATGAGCAGTTCTTC
>TRBV11-2|-|TRBJ1-1|-
CASSLVRVPEAFF
TGTGCCAGCAGCTTAGTCAGGGTTCCTGAAGCTTTCTTT
>TRBV5-4|TRBD2|TRBJ2-1|-
CASSILAGGPGEQFF
TGTGCCAGCAGCATACTAGCGGGAGGGCCGGGTGAGCAGTTCTTC
>TRBV3-1/TRBV3-2|-|TRBJ1-1|few
CASSQNSGAFF
TGTGCCAGCAGCCAGAACAGCGGCGCTTTCTTT
>TRBV28|TRBD1|TRBJ1-5|-
CASIGQGVYSNQPQHF
TGTGCCAGCATTGGACAGGGGGTTTATAGCAATCAGCCCCAGCATTTT
>TRBV2|-|TRBJ2-6|few
CASSEQGSGANVLTF
TGTGCCAGCAGTGAACAGGGCTCTGGGGCCAACGTCCTGACTTTC
>TRBV7-3|-|TRBJ2-3|-
CASSLDITDTQYF
TGTGCCAGCAGCTTAGACATCACAGATACGCAGTATTTT
>TRBV28|-|TRBJ1-5|-
CASSTSGGGNQPQHF
TGTGCCAGCTCGACCTCGGGAGGGGGCAATCAGCCCCAGCATTTT
>TRBV4-2|TRBD2|TRBJ2-5|-
CASSQDGLAGGRGETQYF
TGTGCCAGCAGCCAAGACGGACTAGCGGGGGGAAGAGGGGAGACCCAGTACTTC
>TRBV3-1/TRBV3-2|-|TRBJ2-2|-
CASSQLYTNTGELFF
TGTGCCAGCAGCCAATTATATACGAACACCGGGGAGCTGTTTTTT
>TRBV3-1/TRBV3-2|TRBD2|TRBJ2-1|-
CASSQDWVRVAGSYNEQFF
TGTGCCAGCAGCCAAGATTGGGTGAGGGTAGCGGGCTCCTACAATGAGCAGTTCTTC
>TRBV19|TRBD2|TRBJ2-3|-
CASSGGGTDTQYF
TGTGCCAGTTCGGGGGGGGGCACAGATACGCAGTATTTT
>TRBV7-6|TRBD1|TRBJ2-3|-
CASSLETGAVYGTDTQYF
TGTGCCAGCAGCTTAGAGACAGGGGCCGTCTATGGCACAGATACGCAGTATTTT
>TRBV2|TRBD1|TRBJ1-2|-
CASDPDRNYGYTF
TGTGCCAGTGACCCGGACAGGAACTATGGCTACACCTTC
>TRBV5-5|TRBD1|TRBJ2-1|-
CASTIGQGADNEQFF
TGTGCCAGCACCATTGGACAGGGGGCCGACAATGAGCAGTTCTTC
>TRBV27|-|TRBJ2-1|-
CATGLSGSPYNEQFF
TGTGCCACCGGCCTATCCGGGAGCCCCTACAATGAGCAGTTCTTC
>TRBV6-1|-|TRBJ1-2|-
CASSDANYGYTF
TGTGCCAGCAGTGATGCGAACTATGGCTACACCTTC
>TRBV3-1/TRBV3-2|-|TRBJ2-3|-
CASSQDGGGTQYF
TGTGCCAGCAGCCAAGATGGTGGGGGGACGCAGTATTTT
>TRBV5-4|TRBD2|TRBJ2-1|-
CASSLDGSVGAGGDNEQFF
TGTGCCAGCAGCTTGGACGGTTCGGTTGGCGCGGGGGGTGACAATGAGCAGTTCTTC
>TRBV5-1|-|TRBJ1-1|-
CASSLLGAMDTEAFF
TGCGCCAGCAGCTTGCTGGGGGCCATGGACACTGAAGCTTTCTTT
>TRBV2|-|TRBJ2-2|-
CASAVGTTNTGELFF
TGTGCCAGCGCCGTGGGGACAACGAACACCGGGGAGCTGTTTTTT
>TRBV12-1|-|TRBJ2-7|-
CASSLGQGNHEQYF
TGTGCCAGCAGCCTAGGACAGGGGAACCACGAGCAGTACTTC
>TRBV7-9|TRBD2|TRBJ2-1|-
CATGGDEQFF
TGTGCGACGGGGGGGGATGAGCAGTTCTTC
>TRBV30|-|TRBJ2-4|-
CAWSVSKNIQYF
TGTGCCTGGAGTGTCTCCAAAAACATTCAGTACTTC
>TRBV19|TRBD1|TRBJ1-1|-
CASSRTGVRVTEAFF
TGTGCCAGTAGTCGGACAGGGGTGAGAGTCACTGAAGCTTTCTTT
>TRBV12-2|-|TRBJ2-1|-
CASRLRIASYNEQFF
TGTGCAAGTCGCTTAAGAATAGCCTCCTACAATGAGCAGTTCTTC
>TRBV11-2|TRBD2|TRBJ2-2|-
CASSLVGAGGNTGELFF
TGTGCCAGCAGCTTAGTGGGGGCGGGAGGGAACACCGGGGAGCTGTTTTTT
>TRBV5-4|TRBD1|TRBJ2-1|-
CASSQRDRGTYEQFF
TGTGCCAGCAGCCAACGGGACAGGGGAACATATGAGCAGTTCTTC
>TRBV29-1|-|TRBJ2-1|-
CSVQSAPASYNEQFF
TGCAGCGTTCAATCAGCGCCGGCCTCCTACAATGAGCAGTTCTTC
>TRBV24-1|TRBD2|TRBJ2-1|-
CATRGNISGGADEQFF
TGTGCCACCAGAGGGAACATTAGCGGGGGGGCCGATGAGCAGTTCTTC
>TRBV9|-|TRBJ2-7|once
CASSVGGGLSYEQYF
TGTGCCAGCAGCGTTGGCGGGGGCCTCTCCTACGAGCAGTACTTC
>TRBV3-1/TRBV3-2|TRBD1|TRBJ2-4|-
CASSPTGVNAKNIQYF
TGTGCCAGCAGCCCGACAGGGGTAAATGCCAAAAACATTCAGTACTTC
>TRBV7-9|-|TRBJ2-3|-
CASSLGPPRTDTQYF
TGTGCCAGCAGCTTAGGGCCACCACGCACAGATACGCAGTATTTT
>TRBV7-8|-|TRBJ1-6|-
CASSAHGGPSPLHF
TGTGCCAGCAGCGCTCACGGAGGTCCATCACCCCTCCACTTT
>TRBV9|-|TRBJ2-3|-
CASSVVGTSTDTQYF
TGTGCCAGCAGCGTAGTCGGTACTAGCACAGATACGCAGTATTTT
>TRBV11-2|-|TRBJ2-1|-
CASSLAGKNEQFF
TGTGCCAGCAGCTTAGCAGGTAAAAATGAGCAGTTCTTC